This T cell receptor (beta chain) appears in the sequencing data of a study of T cells in Graves' hyperthyroidism and ophthalmopathy. As concerns this clonotype: Its antigen is not identified.

Clinical Activity Scores of at least 3, NOSPECS grades of at least 4 and durations under 3 months characterized ophthalmopathy patients. Pregnant or lactating patients were excluded, as were those with uncontrolled infection or other autoimmune disease. Study-wide points: Blood held most thyroid clonotypes expanded above 0.001 frequency. Ophthalmopathy was separated from stable hyperthyroidism by a 13 V-J model.

RNA transcripts yielded amplified TCR beta CDR3 regions. The TCR CDR3 was amplified in a first-round RT-PCR using the HTBI primer set. TCRdb reanalysed the multiplex PCR reads using MiXCR and keeps one entry per CDR3 protein. The data contain about 400,000 distinct CDR3 sequences, about 15% of them singletons. The source is a man between 18 and 29 years old with Graves' ophthalmopathy. Source material: blood.

The CDR3 DNA sequence: TGTGCCAGCAGCTTAGTATCGGGAGTAGGTGAGCAGTACTTC. Translation gives CASSLVSGVGEQYF. This sequence joins TRBV11-3 and TRBJ2-7, with D tentatively TRBD2 (6 bases). The length of the CDR3 is 14 residues. The V end was cut by 1 base, the J end by 7 bases, with 14 bases between. Germline V gene data show CDR1 as SGHNT and CDR2 as YENEEA. Full variable domain (remainder filled in from reference TRBV11-3 and TRBJ2-7): EAGVVQSPRYKIIEKKQPVAFWCNPISGHNTLYWYLQNLGQGPELLIRYENEEAVDDSQLPKDRFSAERLKGVDSTLKIQPAELGDSAVYLCASSLVSGVGEQYFGPGTRLTVT.